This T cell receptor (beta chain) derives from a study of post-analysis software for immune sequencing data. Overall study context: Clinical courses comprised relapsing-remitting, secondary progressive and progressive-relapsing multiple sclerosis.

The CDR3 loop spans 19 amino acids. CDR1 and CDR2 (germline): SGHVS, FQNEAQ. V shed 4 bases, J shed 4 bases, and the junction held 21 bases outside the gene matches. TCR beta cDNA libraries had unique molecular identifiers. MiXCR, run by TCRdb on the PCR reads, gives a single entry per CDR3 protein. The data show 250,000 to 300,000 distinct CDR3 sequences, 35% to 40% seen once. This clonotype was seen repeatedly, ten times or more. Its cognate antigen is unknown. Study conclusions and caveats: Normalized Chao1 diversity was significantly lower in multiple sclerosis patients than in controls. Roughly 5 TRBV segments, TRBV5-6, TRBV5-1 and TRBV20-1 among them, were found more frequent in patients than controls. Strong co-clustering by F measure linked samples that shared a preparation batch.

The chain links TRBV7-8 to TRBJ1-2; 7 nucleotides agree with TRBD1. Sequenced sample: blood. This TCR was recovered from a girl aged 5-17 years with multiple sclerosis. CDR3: CASSSRGRGLNREGYGYTF. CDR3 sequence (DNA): TGTGCCAGCAGCTCCCGGGGGAGGGGGCTCAACCGCGAGGGCTATGGCTACACCTTC.